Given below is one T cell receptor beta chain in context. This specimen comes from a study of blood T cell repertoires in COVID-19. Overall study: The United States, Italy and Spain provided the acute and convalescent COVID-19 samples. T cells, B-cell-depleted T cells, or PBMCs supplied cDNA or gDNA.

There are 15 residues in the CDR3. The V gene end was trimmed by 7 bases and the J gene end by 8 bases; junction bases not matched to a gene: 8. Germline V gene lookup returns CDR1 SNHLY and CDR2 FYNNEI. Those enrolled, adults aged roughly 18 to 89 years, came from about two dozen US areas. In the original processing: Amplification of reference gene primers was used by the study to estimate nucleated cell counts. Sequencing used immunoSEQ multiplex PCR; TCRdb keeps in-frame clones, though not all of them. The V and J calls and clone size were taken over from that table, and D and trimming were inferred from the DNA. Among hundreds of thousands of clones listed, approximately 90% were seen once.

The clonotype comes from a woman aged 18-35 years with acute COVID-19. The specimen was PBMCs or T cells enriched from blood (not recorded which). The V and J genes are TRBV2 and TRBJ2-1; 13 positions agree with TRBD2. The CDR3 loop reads CASTRLAGGLDEQFF. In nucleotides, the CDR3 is TGTGCCAGCACCCGACTAGCGGGAGGTTTAGATGAGCAGTTCTTC.